Presented here are 28 T cell receptor beta chains from one specimen sequenced in a study of post-analysis software for immune sequencing data. Study findings and constraints: In patients, TRBV5-6, TRBV5-1 and TRBV20-1 belonged to roughly five TRBV segments found more frequently than in controls.

Their cognate antigens are unknown. Researchers reported that TCR beta cDNA libraries carried unique molecular identifiers. TCRdb re-called the PCR reads through MiXCR, storing one row per CDR3 protein. The sample comprises hundreds of thousands of distinct CDR3 sequences, about 32% of which are singletons, and more than 0.45% rests with the top ten. The sample comprised blood. The receptors stem from a girl aged 10 to 17 with multiple sclerosis.

The rearrangement joins TRBV20-1 to TRBJ2-3; TRBD2 matches 10 bases. CDR1 and CDR2 from the germline V gene are DFQATT and SNEGSKA (reference sequence). J gave up 4 bases and V 2 bases, and 9 bases lay outside the gene matches. The CDR3 runs 16 residues. The CDR3 spells CSARSKLAGWADTQYF. CDR3 nucleotide sequence: TGCAGTGCTAGATCCAAACTAGCGGGATGGGCAGATACGCAGTATTTT.

This clonotype was counted only a few times. The V and J genes are TRBV29-1 and TRBJ1-2; D is undetermined. Germline loops: CDR1 SQVTM, CDR2 ANQGSEA. The CDR3 covers 11 residues. V lost 0 bases and J 9 bases, leaving 8 bases between the germline ends. This chain's CDR3 is CSVEELRSYTF. Here the CDR3 DNA reads TGCAGCGTTGAAGAATTAAGGAGCTACACCTTC.

For this clonotype: At one end the junction does not follow the germline gene, possibly because of a read error. J is TRBJ2-3 and V is TRBV6-1; D gene uncertain. Germline V gene lookup returns CDR1 MNHNS and CDR2 SASEGT. CDR3 length: 15 amino acids. CDR3 nucleotides: TGTGCCAGTAGTGAACCTCGAGGTGGGGCAGATACGCAGTATTTT. Residues: CASSEPRGGADTQYF.

The chain combines TRBV27 with TRBJ1-2; perhaps TRBD1 as D (6 bases). V lost 11 bases to trimming and J lost 4 bases, with 44 bases between them. Germline V gene data show CDR1 as MNHEY and CDR2 as SMNVEV (reference sequence). The CDR3 has 22 amino acids. CDR3 in amino acids: CAGGRPAQRPPVRRTVLYGYTF. CDR3 in DNA: TGTGCCGGAGGGAGACCGGCCCAGAGGCCCCCGGTACGAAGGACAGTTCTCTATGGCTACACCTTC.

The chain combines TRBV20-1 with TRBJ1-5, with D possibly being TRBD1 (6 bases). CDR1 is DFQATT and CDR2 is SNEGSKA in the germline V gene (reference sequence). The ends were cut back, 6 bases at V and 4 bases at J, with 16 bases in the middle. CDR3 length equals 14 residues. The CDR3 loop is CSAAWTAINQPQHF. Written as DNA, the CDR3 is TGCAGTGCCGCCTGGACAGCGATTAATCAGCCCCAGCATTTT.

CDR3 DNA: TGTGCCAGCAGCCAAGAGGGGAGCAGGGAGACCCAGTACTTC. Protein product: CASSQEGSRETQYF. The gene calls are TRBV4-2 and TRBJ2-5; weak D call: TRBD2 (5 bases). CDR1 and CDR2 (germline): LGHNA, YNFKEQ. The V gene lost 0 bases and the J gene lost 5 bases, with 10 bases spanning the gap. The CDR3 extends over 14 amino acids.

This clonotype was seen a few times. The chain has TRBV6-2 or TRBV6-3 and TRBJ1-4; the D gene is possibly TRBD1 (5 bases). CDR1 MNHEY and CDR2 SVGEGT come from the germline V gene. CDR3 size: 14 residues. The V and J ends lost 10 bases and 0 bases respectively, with 12 bases between them. CDR3 protein: CATSRQTTNEKLFF. The CDR3, as DNA: TGTGCCACCTCGCGACAGACAACTAATGAAAAACTGTTTTTT.

This clonotype was seen more than once but under ten times. This chain joins TRBV20-1 and TRBJ2-1, with D perhaps assigned TRBD1 or TRBD2 (5 bases each). The germline V and J ends were trimmed by 5 bases and 5 bases, with 16 bases remaining between them. This CDR3 contains 14 residues. CDR1 and CDR2 from the germline V gene are DFQATT and SNEGSKA (reference sequence). CDR3 nucleotides: TGCAGTGCTTCTCCGGGACCCGGAGACAATGAGCAGTTCTTC. As protein: CSASPGPGDNEQFF.

The chain is built from TRBV2 and TRBJ2-2, with 9 nucleotides matching TRBD1. The V segment lost 4 bases and the J segment 6 bases; nucleotides outside the gene matches: 12. This CDR3 has 17 residues. Germline CDR1 is SNHLY and CDR2 is FYNNEI. The CDR3 sequence is CASSGPRDRVFAGELFF. The CDR3 region has the DNA TGTGCCAGCAGTGGCCCCCGGGACAGGGTTTTCGCCGGGGAGCTGTTTTTT.

The CDR3 DNA reads as TGTGCCAGCAGCTCCCAGGGGCGCCGCACTGAAGCTTTCTTT. Encoded protein: CASSSQGRRTEAFF. The V and J genes are TRBV7-2 and TRBJ1-1, with a weak D call TRBD1 (6 bases). Germline V gene data show CDR1 as SGHTA and CDR2 as FQGNSA. The CDR3 length is 14 residues. V was shortened by 4 bases and J by 4 bases, with 13 bases between the two germline ends.

The rearrangement joins TRBV2 to TRBJ1-2; D is unclear. This CDR3 has 10 amino acids. Trimming took 8 bases from V and 3 from J, leaving 4 bases between them. Germline loops: CDR1 SNHLY, CDR2 FYNNEI. CDR3 in DNA: TGTGCCAGCCCTGACTATGGCTACACCTTC. Translation gives CASPDYGYTF.

This clonotype was observed a few times. The chain is built from TRBV20-1 and TRBJ1-1; a weak D match, TRBD1 (5 bases). V was clipped by 1 base and J by 2 bases, with 17 bases between them. This CDR3 comprises 16 residues. Germline assignment: CDR1 DFQATT and CDR2 SNEGSKA (reference sequence). Written as DNA, the CDR3 is TGCAGTGCTAGAGTTAAGGGGATTTGGCGAAACACTGAAGCTTTCTTT. Its translation is CSARVKGIWRNTEAFF.

This clonotype was counted ten times or more. The chain recombines TRBV29-1 with TRBJ1-2; D not resolved. The CDR3 runs to 13 residues. Deletions cut 4 bases from V and 8 bases from J, with 17 bases between. The germline V gene encodes CDR1 SQVTM and CDR2 ANQGSEA. This chain's CDR3 is CSVVEGPSRGYTF. In nucleotides, the CDR3 is TGCAGCGTTGTGGAAGGGCCGTCGCGCGGCTACACCTTC.

This clonotype was counted a few times. This chain links TRBV29-1 with TRBJ1-1, with D maybe TRBD1 (6 bases). CDR3 size: 14 residues. Deletions cut 6 bases from V and 5 bases from J, with 19 bases between. Germline CDR1 SQVTM, CDR2 ANQGSEA. The CDR3 nucleotides are TGCAGCGTCACATGGGGGGCAGGGGCGACTGAAGCTTTCTTT. Encoded protein: CSVTWGAGATEAFF.

The chain is built from TRBV7-8 and TRBJ2-7, with 13 bases lining up with TRBD2. Germline V lookup: CDR1 SGHVS, CDR2 FQNEAQ. V lost 3 bases to trimming and J lost 4 bases; unmatched junction nucleotides: 12. There are 18 residues in the CDR3. The CDR3 nucleotides read TGTGCCAGCAGCTTGGGGACTAGCGGGACCCTTAAGGTTTACGAGCAGTACTTC. It specifies CASSLGTSGTLKVYEQYF.

Details on this clonotype: One junction end does not reproduce the germline sequence, and a read error may be involved. The chain employs TRBV18 and TRBJ2-4; no definite D call. Germline CDR1 and CDR2: KGHSH and LQKENI. CDR3 length: 12 amino acids. CDR3 amino acids: CASSPVGQTVVF. The CDR3, as DNA: TGTGCCAGCTCACCGGTAGGGCAAACCGTAGTCTTC.

The chain has TRBV5-1 and TRBJ1-5; D is possibly TRBD1 (5 bases). The CDR3 contains 15 residues. Trimming removed 0 bases at V and 6 bases at J, with 13 bases between. Germline V CDR1 and CDR2: SGHRS, YFSETQ. This CDR3 is CASSLGAGEGQPQHF. CDR3 coding DNA: TGCGCCAGCAGCTTGGGGGCGGGGGAGGGTCAGCCCCAGCATTTT.

This clonotype occurred a few times. The CDR3 loop reads CASRGRGYTF. The CDR3, as DNA: TGTGCCAGCAGGGGACGAGGCTACACCTTC. V and J are TRBV2 and TRBJ1-2, with a possible D match to TRBD1 (5 bases). Deletions cut 6 bases from V and 8 bases from J, with 7 bases between. CDR3 length: 10 amino acids. The germline CDR1 and CDR2 sequences are SNHLY and FYNNEI.

The chain is built from TRBV4-3 and TRBJ2-3; 9 bases align to TRBD1. The V and J ends lost 3 bases and 1 base, in that order; junction bases with no gene match: 8. Germline CDR1 and CDR2: LGHNA and YSLEER. There are 17 residues in the CDR3. The CDR3 protein is CASSQNRGLRGTDTQYF. CDR3 nucleotide sequence: TGCGCCAGCAGCCAGAACAGGGGGCTGAGGGGCACAGATACGCAGTATTTT.

This clonotype appeared a few times. This sequence joins TRBV29-1 and TRBJ2-1, with 7 nucleotides matching TRBD1. V gave up 7 bases and J gave up 4 bases; unmatched junction bases: 13. Germline V gene lookup returns CDR1 SQVTM and CDR2 ANQGSEA. This CDR3 has 15 residues. CDR3 sequence (DNA): TGCAGCGCCGAAGGGGGACAGCGATTTTACAATGAGCAGTTCTTC. Translated: CSAEGGQRFYNEQFF.

The chain carries TRBV7-8 and TRBJ2-5, with D hard to call. The J call is in doubt because the DNA end fits TRBJ2-7 better. Germline CDR1 reads SGHVS; CDR2 reads FQNEAQ. This CDR3 comprises 14 residues. The chain's CDR3 is CASSPGASRYEQYF. The CDR3 DNA follows: TGTGCCAGCAGCCCTGGTGCTTCTAGGTACGAGCAGTACTTC.

To note about this clonotype: At one end the junction does not follow the germline gene, possibly because of a read error. The chain couples TRBV7-2 to TRBJ2-5; weak D call: TRBD2 (5 bases). The germline CDR1 and CDR2 sequences are SGHTA and FQGNSA. The CDR3 totals 15 residues. CDR3 DNA sequence: TGTGCCTGCAGCTTCACCCGGGGAACGGGGGAGACCCAGTACTTC. Residues: CACSFTRGTGETQYF.

This clonotype has just a few counts. The chain recombines TRBV5-6 with TRBJ2-1; 8 bases agree with TRBD1. The germline CDR1 and CDR2 sequences are SGHDT and YYEEEE. The CDR3 spans 18 residues. J lost 7 bases, V lost 7 bases, and 22 bases had no gene match. The CDR3 region is CASVADGFDRDRPNEQFF. The CDR3 region has the DNA TGTGCCAGCGTAGCGGACGGTTTCGACAGGGACAGGCCTAATGAGCAGTTCTTC.

The chain has TRBV6-1 and TRBJ2-7; either TRBD1 or TRBD2 may supply D (5 bases each). The V and J ends lost 6 bases and 0 bases respectively, with 9 bases between them. CDR1 and CDR2 from the germline V gene are MNHNS and SASEGT. CDR3 length: 13 amino acids. The CDR3, as DNA: TGTGCCAGCAGCGAGGGGCCCTCCTACGAGCAGTACTTC. Amino acids: CASSEGPSYEQYF.

This chain links TRBV6-5 with TRBJ1-2; D gene ambiguous. The CDR3 is made up of 13 amino acids. V was trimmed by 8 bases and J by 2 bases, leaving 12 bases between them. Germline V gene lookup returns CDR1 MNHEY and CDR2 SVGAGI. Written as DNA, the CDR3 is TGTGCCAGCGCGTATGGGGAGAACTATGGCTACACCTTC. This translates into CASAYGENYGYTF.

This clonotype occurred a few times. This chain uses TRBV9 with TRBJ2-5; 9 nucleotides match TRBD2. This CDR3 is built from 15 residues. From germline, CDR1 is SGDLS and CDR2 YYNGEE. Trimming cost V 6 bases and J 1 base; bases outside gene matches: 7. CDR3: CASTRLAGPQETQYF. The CDR3 region has the DNA TGTGCCAGCACCCGGCTAGCGGGACCCCAAGAGACCCAGTACTTC.

This clonotype was counted only a few times. The chain recombines TRBV28 with TRBJ2-7; 8 bases align to TRBD2. CDR1 and CDR2 (germline): MDHEN, SYDVKM. The CDR3 is 15 amino acids. The junction had 2 bases not matched to a gene; V was cut back by 0 bases and J by 1 base. The CDR3 is CASSLWREVSYEQYF. CDR3 in DNA: TGTGCCAGCAGTTTATGGCGGGAGGTGTCCTACGAGCAGTACTTC.

This clonotype appeared a few times. The chain combines TRBV29-1 with TRBJ2-7, with D possibly TRBD1 on 5 matching bases. Per the germline V gene, CDR1 is SQVTM and CDR2 is ANQGSEA. The CDR3 has 13 amino acids. Trimming cost V 4 bases and J 7 bases, with 17 bases left between them. This chain's CDR3 is CSVVPGQGREQYF. CDR3 DNA sequence: TGCAGCGTTGTCCCGGGCCAGGGCAGAGAGCAGTACTTC.